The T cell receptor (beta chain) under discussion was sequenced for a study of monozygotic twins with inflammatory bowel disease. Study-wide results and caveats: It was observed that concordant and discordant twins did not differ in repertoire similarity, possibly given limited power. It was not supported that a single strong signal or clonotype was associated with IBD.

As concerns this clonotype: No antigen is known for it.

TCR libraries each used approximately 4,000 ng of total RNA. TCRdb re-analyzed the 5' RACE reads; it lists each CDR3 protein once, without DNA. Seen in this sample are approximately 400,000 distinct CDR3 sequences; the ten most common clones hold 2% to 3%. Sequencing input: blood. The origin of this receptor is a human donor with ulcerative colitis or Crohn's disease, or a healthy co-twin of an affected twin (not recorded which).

The CDR3 loop is CASSQEWIGIPYEQYF. The rearrangement links TRBV4-2 to TRBJ2-7. Germline V gene sequence: CDR1 LGHNA, CDR2 YNFKEQ. The CDR3 extends over 16 amino acids.